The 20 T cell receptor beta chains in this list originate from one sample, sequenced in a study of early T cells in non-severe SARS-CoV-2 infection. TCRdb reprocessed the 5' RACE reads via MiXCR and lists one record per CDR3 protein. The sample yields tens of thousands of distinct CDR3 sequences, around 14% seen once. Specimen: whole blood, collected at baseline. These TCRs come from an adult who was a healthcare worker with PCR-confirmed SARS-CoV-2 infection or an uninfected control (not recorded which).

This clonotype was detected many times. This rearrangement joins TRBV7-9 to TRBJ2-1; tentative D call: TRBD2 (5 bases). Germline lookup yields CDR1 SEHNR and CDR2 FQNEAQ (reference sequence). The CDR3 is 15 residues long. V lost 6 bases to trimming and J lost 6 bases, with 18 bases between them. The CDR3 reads CASSPPGSNTNEQFF. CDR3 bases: TGTGCCAGCAGTCCCCCGGGATCCAACACCAATGAGCAGTTCTTC. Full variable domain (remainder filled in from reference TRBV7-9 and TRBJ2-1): DTGVSQNPRHKITKRGQNVTFRCDPISEHNRLYWYRQTLGQGPEFLTYFQNEAQLEKSRLLSDRFSAERPKGSFSTLEIQRTEQGDSAMYLCASSPPGSNTNEQFFGPGTRLTVL.

The DNA for the CDR3 is TGTGCCAGCACCTGGGGTAGCAATCAGCCCCAGCATTTT. Its translation: CASTWGSNQPQHF. The V gene is TRBV28, the J gene TRBJ1-5; D is unclear. Trimming stripped 7 bases from V and 0 bases from J, with 7 bases between. Per the germline V gene, CDR1 is MDHEN and CDR2 is SYDVKM. The CDR3 consists of 13 residues.

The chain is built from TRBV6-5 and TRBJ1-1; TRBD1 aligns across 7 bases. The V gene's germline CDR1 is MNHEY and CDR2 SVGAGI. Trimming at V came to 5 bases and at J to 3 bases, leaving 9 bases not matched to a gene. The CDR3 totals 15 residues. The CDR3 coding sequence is TGTGCCAGCAGTGCCCCCGACAGGGCGGACACTGAAGCTTTCTTT. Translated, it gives CASSAPDRADTEAFF.

The CDR3 nucleotides are TGCAGTGCTAGATCAACACAGACTAGCGGGACGCCCGGGGAGCTGTTTTTT. Translating gives CSARSTQTSGTPGELFF. J is TRBJ2-2 and V is TRBV20-1, with 11 bases fitting TRBD2. V shed 2 bases, J shed 6 bases, and the junction held 11 bases outside the gene matches. CDR3 length: 17 residues. Germline assignment: CDR1 DFQATT and CDR2 SNEGSKA (reference sequence).

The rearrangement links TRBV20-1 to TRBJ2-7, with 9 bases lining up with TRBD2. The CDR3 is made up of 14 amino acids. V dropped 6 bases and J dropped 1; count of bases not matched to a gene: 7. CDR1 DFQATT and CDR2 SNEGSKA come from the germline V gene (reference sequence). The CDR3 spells CSALGLAESYEQYF. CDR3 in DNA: TGCAGTGCCCTGGGACTAGCTGAATCCTACGAGCAGTACTTC.

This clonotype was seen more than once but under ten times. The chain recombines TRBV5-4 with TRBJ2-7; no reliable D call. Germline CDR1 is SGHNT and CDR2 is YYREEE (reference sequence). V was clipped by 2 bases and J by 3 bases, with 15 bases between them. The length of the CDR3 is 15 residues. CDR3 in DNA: TGTGCCAGCAGCTTAGAAAATCTACCGGGCTACGAGCAGTACTTC. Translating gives CASSLENLPGYEQYF.

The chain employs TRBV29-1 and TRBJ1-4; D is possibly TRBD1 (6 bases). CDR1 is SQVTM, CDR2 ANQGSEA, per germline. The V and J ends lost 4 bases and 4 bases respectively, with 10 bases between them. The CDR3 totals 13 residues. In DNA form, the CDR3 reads TGCAGCGTTGCCAGAGGGGGTAATGAAAAACTGTTTTTT. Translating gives CSVARGGNEKLFF.

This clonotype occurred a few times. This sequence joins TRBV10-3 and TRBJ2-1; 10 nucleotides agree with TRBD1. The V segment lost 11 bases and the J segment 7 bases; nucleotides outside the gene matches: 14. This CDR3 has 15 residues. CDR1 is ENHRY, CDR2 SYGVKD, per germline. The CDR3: CASFPGTGDLNEQFF. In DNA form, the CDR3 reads TGTGCCTCATTCCCCGGGACAGGGGATTTGAATGAGCAGTTCTTC.

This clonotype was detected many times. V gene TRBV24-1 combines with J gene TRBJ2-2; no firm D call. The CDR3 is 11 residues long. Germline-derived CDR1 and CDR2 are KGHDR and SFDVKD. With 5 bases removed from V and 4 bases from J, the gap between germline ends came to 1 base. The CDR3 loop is CATSGTGELFF. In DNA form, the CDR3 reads TGTGCCACCAGTGGCACCGGGGAGCTGTTTTTT.

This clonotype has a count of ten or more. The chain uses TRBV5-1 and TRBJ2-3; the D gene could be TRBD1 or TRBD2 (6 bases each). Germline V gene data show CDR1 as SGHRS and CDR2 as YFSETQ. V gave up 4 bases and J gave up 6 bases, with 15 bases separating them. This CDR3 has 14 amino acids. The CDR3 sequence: CASSLGGLMDTQYF. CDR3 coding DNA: TGCGCCAGCAGCCTGGGGGGCTTGATGGATACGCAGTATTTT.

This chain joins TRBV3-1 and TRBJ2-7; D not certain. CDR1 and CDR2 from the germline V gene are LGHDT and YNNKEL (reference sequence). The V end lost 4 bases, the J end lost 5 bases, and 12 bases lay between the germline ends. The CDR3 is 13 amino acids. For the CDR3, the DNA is TGTGCCAGCAGCCTAGGGCCGGCTAACGAGCAGTACTTC. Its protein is CASSLGPANEQYF.

The CDR3 protein is CASSLAGGKDNEQFF. The CDR3 DNA sequence: TGTGCCAGCAGCTTAGCAGGGGGCAAGGACAATGAGCAGTTCTTC. The rearrangement joins TRBV11-3 to TRBJ2-1, with 8 bases fitting TRBD1. CDR3 length: 15 amino acids. Looked up from germline, CDR1 is SGHNT and CDR2 is YENEEA. J gave up 5 bases and V 1 base, and 4 bases lay outside the gene matches.

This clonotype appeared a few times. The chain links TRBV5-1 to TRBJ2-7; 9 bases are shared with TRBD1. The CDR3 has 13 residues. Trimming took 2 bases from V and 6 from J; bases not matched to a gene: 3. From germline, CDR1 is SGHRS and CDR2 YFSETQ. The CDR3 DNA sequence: TGCGCCAGCAGCTTTAAGACAGGGGGCGAGCAGTACTTC. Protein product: CASSFKTGGEQYF.

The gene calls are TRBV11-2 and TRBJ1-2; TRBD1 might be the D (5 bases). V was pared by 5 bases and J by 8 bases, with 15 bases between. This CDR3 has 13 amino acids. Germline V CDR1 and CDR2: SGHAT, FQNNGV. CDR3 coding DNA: TGTGCCAGCAGCCTGACAGCGGAGATGGGCTACACCTTC. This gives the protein CASSLTAEMGYTF.

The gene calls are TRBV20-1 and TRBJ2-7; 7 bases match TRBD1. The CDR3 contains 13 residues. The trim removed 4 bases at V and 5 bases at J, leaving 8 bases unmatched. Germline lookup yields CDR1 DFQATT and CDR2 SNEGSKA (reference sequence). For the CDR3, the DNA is TGCAGTGCTAACCGGGACAGTCCTAACGAGCAGTACTTC. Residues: CSANRDSPNEQYF.

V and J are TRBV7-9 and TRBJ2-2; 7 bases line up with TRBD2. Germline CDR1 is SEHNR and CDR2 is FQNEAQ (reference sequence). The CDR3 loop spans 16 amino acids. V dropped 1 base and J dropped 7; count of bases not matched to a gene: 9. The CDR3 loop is CASSLVLAGDHGELFF. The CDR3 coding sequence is TGTGCCAGCAGCTTAGTGCTTGCGGGAGATCACGGGGAGCTGTTTTTT.

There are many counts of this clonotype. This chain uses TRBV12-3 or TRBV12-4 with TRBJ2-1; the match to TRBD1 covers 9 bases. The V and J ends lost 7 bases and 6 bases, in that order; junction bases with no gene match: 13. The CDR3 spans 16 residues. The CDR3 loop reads CASILRGDRVGNEQFF. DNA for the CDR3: TGTGCCAGCATCCTGAGGGGGGACAGGGTTGGCAATGAGCAGTTCTTC.

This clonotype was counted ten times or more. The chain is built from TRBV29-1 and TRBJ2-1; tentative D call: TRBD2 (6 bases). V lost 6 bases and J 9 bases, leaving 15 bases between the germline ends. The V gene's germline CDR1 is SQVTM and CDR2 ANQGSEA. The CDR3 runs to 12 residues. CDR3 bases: TGCAGCGTCCCGTGGGGCGGGGTTGAGCAGTTCTTC. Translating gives CSVPWGGVEQFF.

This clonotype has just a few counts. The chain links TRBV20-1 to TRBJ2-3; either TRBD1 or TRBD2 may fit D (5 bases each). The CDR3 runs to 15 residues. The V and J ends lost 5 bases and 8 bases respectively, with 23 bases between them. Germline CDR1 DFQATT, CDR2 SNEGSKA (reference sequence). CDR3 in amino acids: CSAYSSGTASSTQYF. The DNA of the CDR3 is TGCAGTGCTTATTCTTCCGGGACGGCTTCTAGTACGCAGTATTTT.

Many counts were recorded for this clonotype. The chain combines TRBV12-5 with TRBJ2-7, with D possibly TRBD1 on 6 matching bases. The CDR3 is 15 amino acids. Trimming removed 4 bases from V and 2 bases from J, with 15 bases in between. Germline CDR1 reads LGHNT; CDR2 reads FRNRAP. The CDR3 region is CASGSVLGAPYEQYF. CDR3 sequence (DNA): TGTGCTAGTGGTTCCGTTTTGGGGGCACCCTACGAGCAGTACTTC.